These 21 T cell receptor beta chains came from one sample sequenced in a study of blood T cell repertoires in COVID-19. Data came from immunoSEQ multiplex PCR; TCRdb stores just in-frame clones and leaves some out. The sample holds about 76,000 clones, roughly nine tenths seen once. Material for sequencing was peripheral blood. The receptors shown here come from a human donor in a cohort sampled during active COVID-19.

In its sample, this clone was seen once. The chain has TRBV19 and TRBJ2-1; TRBD2 matches 10 bases. Germline values: CDR1 LNHDA, CDR2 SQIVND (reference sequence). This CDR3 is 15 amino acids long. Trimming removed 3 bases from V and 6 bases from J; junction bases left unmatched: 5. The CDR3 DNA sequence: TGTGCCAGTAGTATCCCGCCTAGCGGGAGCAATGAGCAGTTCTTC. It specifies CASSIPPSGSNEQFF.

This clone has a single count. This rearrangement joins TRBV7-2 to TRBJ2-1; 9 bases are a match to TRBD2. With 3 bases clipped from V and 2 bases from J, the junction kept 2 bases outside the gene matches. Per the germline V gene, CDR1 is SGHTA and CDR2 is FQGNSA. The CDR3 is 15 residues long. The CDR3 DNA sequence: TGTGCCAGCAGCTTCGCGGGAGGGACCTACAATGAGCAGTTCTTC. It yields the protein CASSFAGGTYNEQFF.

The chain uses TRBV25-1 and TRBJ1-2; D perhaps matches TRBD1 (6 bases). Trimming left V 4 bases short and J 4 bases short, with 19 bases between. The CDR3 consists of 16 residues. Per the germline V gene, CDR1 is MGHDK and CDR2 is SYGVNS. CDR3 sequence reads: CASSVSGALQIYGYTF. The CDR3 region has the DNA TGTGCCAGCAGTGTCTCAGGGGCGCTTCAGATCTATGGCTACACCTTC.

This clone was seen just once. The chain couples TRBV9 to TRBJ1-1; 7 bases are shared with TRBD1. V dropped 4 bases and J dropped 7; count of bases not matched to a gene: 13. The germline gives CDR1 SGDLS, CDR2 YYNGEE. The CDR3 sequence is 15 residues long. CDR3 in amino acids: CASSRTGTATDEAFF. The CDR3 coding sequence is TGTGCCAGCAGCCGAACCGGGACAGCTACCGATGAAGCTTTCTTT.

The chain links TRBV19 to TRBJ2-7; 8 bases are shared with TRBD1. With 5 bases clipped from V and 3 bases from J, the junction kept 6 bases outside the gene matches. Germline V gene sequence: CDR1 LNHDA, CDR2 SQIVND (reference sequence). The CDR3 runs to 14 residues. This CDR3 reads CASSSGRGLYEQYF. For the CDR3, the DNA is TGTGCCAGTAGTTCGGGCAGGGGGCTCTACGAGCAGTACTTC.

This clone was seen more than once but under ten times. V is TRBV10-3 and J is TRBJ2-3; 9 bases fit TRBD1. CDR1 is ENHRY, CDR2 SYGVKD, per germline. With V trimmed by 6 bases and J by 7 bases, 8 bases remained unmatched. The CDR3 runs to 14 residues. The CDR3 reads CAISPGTGWNTQYF. CDR3 DNA: TGTGCCATCAGCCCCGGGACAGGGTGGAATACGCAGTATTTT.

This rearrangement joins TRBV6-5 to TRBJ1-1; possible D gene TRBD1, 5 bases. The CDR3 loop spans 13 amino acids. Germline V gene sequence: CDR1 MNHEY, CDR2 SVGAGI. V was clipped by 9 bases and J by 4 bases, with 15 bases between them. CDR3 protein: CARRGAWSTEAFF. The CDR3 nucleotides are TGTGCCAGGCGGGGCGCGTGGAGCACTGAAGCTTTCTTT.

This chain joins TRBV27 and TRBJ2-7; weak D call: TRBD1 (6 bases). The CDR3 sequence is 13 residues long. From germline, CDR1 is MNHEY and CDR2 SMNVEV (reference sequence). V lost 6 bases to trimming and J lost 4 bases, with 13 bases between them. CDR3 amino acids: CASSLGQRYEQYF. Written as DNA, the CDR3 is TGTGCCAGCAGCCTAGGACAGCGATACGAGCAGTACTTC.

The J gene is TRBJ2-3, the V gene TRBV6-2 or TRBV6-3; D is unresolved. V was cut by 0 bases and J by 0 bases, with 7 bases left in between. Germline values: CDR1 MNHEY, CDR2 SVGEGT. The CDR3 runs to 15 residues. The CDR3 DNA is TGTGCCAGCAGTTACTCTATATCGAGCACAGATACGCAGTATTTT. This sequence encodes CASSYSISSTDTQYF.

In its sample, this clone was seen once. The rearrangement uses TRBV27 and TRBJ1-6, with 9 bases that match TRBD1. Germline V gene data show CDR1 as MNHEY and CDR2 as SMNVEV (reference sequence). V was clipped by 0 bases and J by 9 bases; unmatched bases: 3. This CDR3 is 15 amino acids long. CDR3 region: CASSLSGQGISPLHF. CDR3 DNA sequence: TGTGCCAGCAGTTTATCGGGACAGGGCATTTCACCCCTCCACTTT.

The chain couples TRBV3-1 (or the pseudogene TRBV3-2) to TRBJ1-4, with 8 nucleotides matching TRBD1. This CDR3 has 16 amino acids. Germline V gene lookup returns CDR1 LGHDT and CDR2 YNNKEL (reference sequence). V shed 2 bases and J 7 bases; nucleotides not matched to a gene: 9. The DNA for the CDR3 is TGTGCCAGCAGCCAAAGGACAGGACAGGGAGGTGAAAAACTGTTTTTT. The encoded protein is CASSQRTGQGGEKLFF.

The chain combines TRBV27 with TRBJ2-7; D is unclear. CDR1 is MNHEY, CDR2 SMNVEV, per germline (reference sequence). V lost 4 bases, J lost 1 base, and 11 bases lay in between. There are 14 residues in the CDR3. The CDR3 sequence is CASSSARRSYEQYF. Here the CDR3 DNA reads TGTGCCAGCAGTTCCGCCAGGCGATCCTACGAGCAGTACTTC.

The chain combines TRBV30 with TRBJ1-2; 10 positions agree with TRBD1. V gave up 7 bases and J gave up 8 bases; unmatched junction bases: 16. Germline V gene lookup returns CDR1 GTSNPN and CDR2 SVGIG (reference sequence). There are 15 residues in the CDR3. The CDR3 bases are TGTGCCTCGGTCCCGGGACAGGGGAGGAATAGCGGCTACACCTTC. Its protein is CASVPGQGRNSGYTF.

The chain uses TRBV5-1 and TRBJ2-2; 12 bases are a match to TRBD2. The V gene's germline CDR1 is SGHRS and CDR2 YFSETQ. Unmatched junction bases numbered 5, after V lost 0 bases and J lost 5 bases. CDR3 size: 17 residues. CDR3 sequence (DNA): TGCGCCAGCAGCTTGGTCGGACTAGCGGGACAGACCGGGGAGCTGTTTTTT. As protein: CASSLVGLAGQTGELFF.

This clone was seen a single time. This chain links TRBV5-1 with TRBJ2-7; 8 bases align to TRBD1. Germline CDR1 reads SGHRS; CDR2 reads YFSETQ. This CDR3 contains 13 residues. V gave up 4 bases and J gave up 5 bases; unmatched junction bases: 5. The CDR3 DNA follows: TGCGCCAGCAGCAAGACAGGGGAGCACGAGCAGTACTTC. Its translation is CASSKTGEHEQYF.

This chain uses TRBV30 with TRBJ2-1; TRBD1 aligns across 10 bases. This CDR3 comprises 14 residues. After removal of 7 bases from V and 3 bases from J, the junction contained 6 bases not matched to a gene. Germline V lookup: CDR1 GTSNPN, CDR2 SVGIG (reference sequence). CDR3 nucleotides: TGTGCCTCCCGGACAGGGGGGTACTACAATGAGCAGTTCTTC. Protein product: CASRTGGYYNEQFF.

V and J are TRBV2 and TRBJ2-5; D is possibly TRBD2 (6 bases). There are 15 residues in the CDR3. V lost 2 bases, J lost 4 bases, and 14 bases lay in between. Germline V CDR1 and CDR2: SNHLY, FYNNEI. The CDR3 nucleotides read TGTGCCAGCAGTGAAAAAGGTGCGGGAAGAGAGACCCAGTACTTC. This gives the protein CASSEKGAGRETQYF.

In regard to this clone: The same CDR3 arises from other DNA sequences in this sample as well. The chain joins TRBV5-1 to TRBJ2-1; 10 bases line up with TRBD1. The CDR3 has 15 residues. V gave up 4 bases and J gave up 2 bases; unmatched junction bases: 3. CDR1 is SGHRS and CDR2 is YFSETQ in the germline V gene. Written as DNA, the CDR3 is TGCGCCAGCAGCCCGGGACAGGGGACCTACAATGAGCAGTTCTTC. The encoded protein is CASSPGQGTYNEQFF.

The chain is built from TRBV29-1 and TRBJ1-3; D uncertain. From germline, CDR1 is SQVTM and CDR2 ANQGSEA. With 5 bases removed from V and 8 bases from J, the gap between germline ends came to 10 bases. CDR3 length equals 11 residues. For the CDR3, the DNA is TGCAGCGTTCGGAGAACTGACACCATATATTTT. Amino acids: CSVRRTDTIYF.

This sequence joins TRBV6-4 and TRBJ2-2; TRBD2 aligns across 8 bases. The junction had 9 bases not matched to a gene; V was cut back by 6 bases and J by 6 bases. The CDR3 loop spans 15 amino acids. Germline V gene lookup returns CDR1 MRHNA and CDR2 SNTAGT. The CDR3 nucleotides are TGTGCCAGCAGCCCCGCTAGCGGGTACGCCGGGGAGCTGTTTTTT. Translated, it gives CASSPASGYAGELFF.

The chain couples TRBV5-4 to TRBJ2-3; TRBD2 matches 7 bases. Germline V CDR1 and CDR2: SGHNT, YYREEE (reference sequence). Trimming took 3 bases from V and 6 from J; bases not matched to a gene: 16. The CDR3 is 17 amino acids. The CDR3 bases are TGTGCCAGCAGCTACCGTGTGGCAGCGGGAAATCTGGATACGCAGTATTTT. Residues: CASSYRVAAGNLDTQYF.